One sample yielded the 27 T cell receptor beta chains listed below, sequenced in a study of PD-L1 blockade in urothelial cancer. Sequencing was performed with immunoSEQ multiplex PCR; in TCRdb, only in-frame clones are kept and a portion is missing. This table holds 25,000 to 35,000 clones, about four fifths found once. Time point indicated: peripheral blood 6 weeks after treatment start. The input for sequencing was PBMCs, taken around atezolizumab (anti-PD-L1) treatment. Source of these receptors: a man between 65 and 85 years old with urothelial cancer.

CDR3 sequence (DNA): TGTGCCAGCAGCTTGGGGCCTCGATTGGAGACCCAGTACTTC. This encodes CASSLGPRLETQYF. The rearrangement uses TRBV5-8 and TRBJ2-5; D is undetermined. The CDR3 spans 14 residues. Trimming pared 0 bases from V and 5 bases from J, leaving 11 bases between. CDR1 is SGHTS, CDR2 YDEGEE, per germline.

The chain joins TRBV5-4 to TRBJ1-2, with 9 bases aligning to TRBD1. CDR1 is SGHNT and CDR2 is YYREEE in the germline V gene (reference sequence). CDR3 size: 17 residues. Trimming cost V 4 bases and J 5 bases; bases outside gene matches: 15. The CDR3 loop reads CASSPGQGSQPVYGYTF. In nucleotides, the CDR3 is TGTGCCAGCAGCCCCGGACAGGGGTCCCAGCCAGTTTATGGCTACACCTTC.

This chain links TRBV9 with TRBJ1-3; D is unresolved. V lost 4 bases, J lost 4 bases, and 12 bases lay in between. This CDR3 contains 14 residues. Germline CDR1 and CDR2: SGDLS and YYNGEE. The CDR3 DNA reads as TGTGCCAGCAGCCCCACGACGGGAGGAAACACCATATATTTT. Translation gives CASSPTTGGNTIYF.

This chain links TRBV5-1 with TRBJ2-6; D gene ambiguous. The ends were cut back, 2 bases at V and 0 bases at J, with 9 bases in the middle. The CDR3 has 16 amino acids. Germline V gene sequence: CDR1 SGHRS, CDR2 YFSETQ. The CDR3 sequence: CASSFSSTSGANVLTF. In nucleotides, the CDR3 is TGCGCCAGCAGCTTTAGTAGTACCTCTGGGGCCAACGTCCTGACTTTC.

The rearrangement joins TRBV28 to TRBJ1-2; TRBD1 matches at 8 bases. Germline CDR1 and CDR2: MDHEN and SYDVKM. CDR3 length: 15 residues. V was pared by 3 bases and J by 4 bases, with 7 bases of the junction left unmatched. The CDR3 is CASSFPQGAGYGYTF. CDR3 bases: TGTGCCAGCAGTTTTCCTCAGGGGGCCGGCTATGGCTACACCTTC.

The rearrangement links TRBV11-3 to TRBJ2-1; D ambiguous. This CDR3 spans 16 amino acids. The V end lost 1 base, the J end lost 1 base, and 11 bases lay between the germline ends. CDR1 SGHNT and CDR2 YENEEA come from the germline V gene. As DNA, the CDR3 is TGTGCCAGCAGCTTAGTCGGAACGAGGTCCTACAATGAGCAGTTCTTC. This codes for CASSLVGTRSYNEQFF.

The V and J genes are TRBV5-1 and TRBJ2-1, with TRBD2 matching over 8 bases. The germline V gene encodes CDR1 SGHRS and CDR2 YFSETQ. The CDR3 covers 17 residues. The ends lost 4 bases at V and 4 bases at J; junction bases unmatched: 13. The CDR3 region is CASSNSRGTRIYNEQFF. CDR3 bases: TGCGCCAGCAGCAATAGTAGAGGGACTAGGATTTACAATGAGCAGTTCTTC.

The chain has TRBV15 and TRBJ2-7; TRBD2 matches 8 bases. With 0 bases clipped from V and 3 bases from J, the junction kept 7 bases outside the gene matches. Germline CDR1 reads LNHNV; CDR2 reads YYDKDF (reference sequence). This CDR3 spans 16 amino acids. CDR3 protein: CATSRDQLAEGYEQYF. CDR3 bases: TGTGCCACCAGCAGAGATCAACTAGCGGAGGGCTACGAGCAGTACTTC.

The CDR3 sequence: CASRGTGASYEQYF. DNA for the CDR3: TGTGCCAGCAGGGGGACAGGGGCCTCCTACGAGCAGTACTTC. This chain links TRBV2 with TRBJ2-7; 10 bases line up with TRBD1. The CDR3 has 14 amino acids. CDR1 and CDR2 (germline): SNHLY, FYNNEI. Unmatched junction bases numbered 2, after V lost 6 bases and J lost 0 bases.

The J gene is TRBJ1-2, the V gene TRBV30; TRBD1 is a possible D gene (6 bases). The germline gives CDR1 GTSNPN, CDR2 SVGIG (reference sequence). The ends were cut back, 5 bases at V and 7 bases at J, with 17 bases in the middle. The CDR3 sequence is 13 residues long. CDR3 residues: CAWSQQGAAGYTF. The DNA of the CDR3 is TGTGCCTGGTCTCAACAGGGTGCGGCTGGCTACACCTTC.

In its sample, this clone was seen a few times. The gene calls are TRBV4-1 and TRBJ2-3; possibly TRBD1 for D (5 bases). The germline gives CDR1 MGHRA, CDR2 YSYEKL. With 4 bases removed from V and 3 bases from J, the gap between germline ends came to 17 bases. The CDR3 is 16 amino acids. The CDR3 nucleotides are TGCGCCAGCAGCCGCTCCAGGGATTCGGAAACAGATACGCAGTATTTT. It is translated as CASSRSRDSETDTQYF.

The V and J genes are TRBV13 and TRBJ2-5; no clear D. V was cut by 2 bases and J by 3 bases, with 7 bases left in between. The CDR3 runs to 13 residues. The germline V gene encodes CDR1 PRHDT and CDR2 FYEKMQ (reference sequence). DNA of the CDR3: TGTGCCAGCAGCTTAACTGGAGAAGAGACCCAGTACTTC. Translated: CASSLTGEETQYF.

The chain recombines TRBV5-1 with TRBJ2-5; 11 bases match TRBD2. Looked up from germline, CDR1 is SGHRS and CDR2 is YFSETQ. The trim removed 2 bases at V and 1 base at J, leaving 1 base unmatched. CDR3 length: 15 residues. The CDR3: CASSLLAGVQETQYF. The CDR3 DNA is TGCGCCAGCAGCTTACTAGCGGGGGTCCAAGAGACCCAGTACTTC. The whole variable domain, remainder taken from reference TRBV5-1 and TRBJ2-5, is KAGVTQTPRYLIKTRGQQVTLSCSPISGHRSVSWYQQTPGQGLQFLFEYFSETQRNKGNFPGRFSGRQFSNSRSEMNVSTLELGDSALYLCASSLLAGVQETQYFGPGTRLLVL.

CDR3 sequence: CASSFGPTYEQYF. Written as DNA, the CDR3 is TGCGCCAGCAGCTTTGGGCCAACCTACGAGCAGTACTTC. This chain uses TRBV4-3 with TRBJ2-7, with no clear D. There are 13 residues in the CDR3. Per germline, CDR1 LGHNA and CDR2 YSLEER. Trimming cost V 5 bases and J 2 bases, with 10 bases left between them.

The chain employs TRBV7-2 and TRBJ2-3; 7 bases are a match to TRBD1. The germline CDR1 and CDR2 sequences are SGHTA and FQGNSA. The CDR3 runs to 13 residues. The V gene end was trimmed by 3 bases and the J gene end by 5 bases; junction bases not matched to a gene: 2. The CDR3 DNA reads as TGTGCCAGCAGCTTGGCAGGGGGAGATACGCAGTATTTT. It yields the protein CASSLAGGDTQYF.

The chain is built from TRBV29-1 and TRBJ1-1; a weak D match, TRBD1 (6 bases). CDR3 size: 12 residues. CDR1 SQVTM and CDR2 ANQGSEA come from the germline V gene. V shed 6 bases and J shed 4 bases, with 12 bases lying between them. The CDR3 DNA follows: TGCAGCGTCCGCAGGGGTCGCACTGAAGCTTTCTTT. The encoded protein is CSVRRGRTEAFF.

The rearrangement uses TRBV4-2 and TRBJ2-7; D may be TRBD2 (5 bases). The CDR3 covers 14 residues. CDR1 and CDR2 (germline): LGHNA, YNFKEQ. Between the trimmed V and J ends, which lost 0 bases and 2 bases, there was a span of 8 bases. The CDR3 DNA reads TGTGCCAGCAGCCAAGAACCCGGGGCCTACGAGCAGTACTTC. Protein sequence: CASSQEPGAYEQYF.

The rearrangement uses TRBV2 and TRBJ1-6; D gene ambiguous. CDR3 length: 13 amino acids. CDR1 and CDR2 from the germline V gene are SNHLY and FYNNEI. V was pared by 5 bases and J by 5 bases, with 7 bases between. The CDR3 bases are TGTGCCAGCAGTCCTGAGAATAATTCACCCCTCCACTTT. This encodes CASSPENNSPLHF.

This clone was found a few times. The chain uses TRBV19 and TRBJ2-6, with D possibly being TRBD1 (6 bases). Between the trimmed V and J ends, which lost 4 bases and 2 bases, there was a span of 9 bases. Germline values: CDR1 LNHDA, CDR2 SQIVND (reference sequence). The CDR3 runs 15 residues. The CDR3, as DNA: TGTGCCAGTAGTACCCACAGGGCTGGGGCCAACGTCCTGACTTTC. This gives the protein CASSTHRAGANVLTF.

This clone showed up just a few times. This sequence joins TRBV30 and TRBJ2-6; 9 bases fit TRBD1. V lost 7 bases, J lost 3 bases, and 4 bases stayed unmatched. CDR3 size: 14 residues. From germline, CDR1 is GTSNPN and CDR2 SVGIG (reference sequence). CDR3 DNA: TGTGCCTCGGACAGGGGCAATGGGGCCAACGTCCTGACTTTC. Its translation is CASDRGNGANVLTF. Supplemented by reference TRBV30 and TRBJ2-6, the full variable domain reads SQTIHQWPATLVQPVGSPLSLECTVEGTSNPNLYWYRQAAGRGLQLLFYSVGIGQISSEVPQNLSASRPQDRQFILSSKKLLLSDSGFYLCASDRGNGANVLTFGAGSRLTVL.

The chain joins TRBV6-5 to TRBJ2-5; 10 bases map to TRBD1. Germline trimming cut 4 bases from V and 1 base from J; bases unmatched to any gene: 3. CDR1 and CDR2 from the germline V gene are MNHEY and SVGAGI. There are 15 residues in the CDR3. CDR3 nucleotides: TGTGCCAGCAGTTGGACAGGGGGTGGCCAAGAGACCCAGTACTTC. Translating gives CASSWTGGGQETQYF.

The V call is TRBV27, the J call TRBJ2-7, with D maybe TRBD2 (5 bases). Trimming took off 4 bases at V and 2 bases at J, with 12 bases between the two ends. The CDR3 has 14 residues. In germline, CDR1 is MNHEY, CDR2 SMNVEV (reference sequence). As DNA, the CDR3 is TGTGCCAGCAGTTACCGGGGTGGGACCTACGAGCAGTACTTC. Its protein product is CASSYRGGTYEQYF.

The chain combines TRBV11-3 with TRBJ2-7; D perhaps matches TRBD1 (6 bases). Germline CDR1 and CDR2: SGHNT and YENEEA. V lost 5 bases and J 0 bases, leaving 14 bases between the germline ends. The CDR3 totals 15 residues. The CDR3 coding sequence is TGTGCCAGCAGCCCTGGCCGGGGACACTCCTACGAGCAGTACTTC. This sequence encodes CASSPGRGHSYEQYF. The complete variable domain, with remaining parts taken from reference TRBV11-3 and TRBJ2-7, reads EAGVVQSPRYKIIEKKQPVAFWCNPISGHNTLYWYLQNLGQGPELLIRYENEEAVDDSQLPKDRFSAERLKGVDSTLKIQPAELGDSAVYLCASSPGRGHSYEQYFGPGTRLTVT.

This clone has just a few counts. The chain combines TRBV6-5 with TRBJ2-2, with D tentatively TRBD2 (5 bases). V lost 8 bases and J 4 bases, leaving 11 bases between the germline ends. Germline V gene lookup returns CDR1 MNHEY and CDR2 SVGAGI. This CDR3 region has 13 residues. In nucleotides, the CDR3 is TGTGCCAGCGGGAGTTCGAGCACCGGGGAGCTGTTTTTT. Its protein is CASGSSSTGELFF.

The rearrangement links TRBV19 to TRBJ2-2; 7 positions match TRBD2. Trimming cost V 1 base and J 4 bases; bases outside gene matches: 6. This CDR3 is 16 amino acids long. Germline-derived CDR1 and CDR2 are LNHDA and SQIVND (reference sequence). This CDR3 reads CASSIVLGRGTGELFF. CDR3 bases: TGTGCCAGTAGTATAGTTTTGGGGAGGGGCACCGGGGAGCTGTTTTTT.

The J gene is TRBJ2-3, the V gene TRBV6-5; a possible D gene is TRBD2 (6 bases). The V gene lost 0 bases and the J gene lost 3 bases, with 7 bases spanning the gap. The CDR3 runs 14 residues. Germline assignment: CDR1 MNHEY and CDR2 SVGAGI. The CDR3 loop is CASSYSGSTDTQYF. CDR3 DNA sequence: TGTGCCAGCAGTTACTCCGGGAGTACAGATACGCAGTATTTT.

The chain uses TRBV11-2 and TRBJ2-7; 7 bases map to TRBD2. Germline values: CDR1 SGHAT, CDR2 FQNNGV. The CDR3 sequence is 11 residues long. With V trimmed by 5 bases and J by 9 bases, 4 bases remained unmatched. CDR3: CASSHWGGQYF. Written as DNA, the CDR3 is TGTGCCAGCAGCCATTGGGGGGGGCAGTACTTC.